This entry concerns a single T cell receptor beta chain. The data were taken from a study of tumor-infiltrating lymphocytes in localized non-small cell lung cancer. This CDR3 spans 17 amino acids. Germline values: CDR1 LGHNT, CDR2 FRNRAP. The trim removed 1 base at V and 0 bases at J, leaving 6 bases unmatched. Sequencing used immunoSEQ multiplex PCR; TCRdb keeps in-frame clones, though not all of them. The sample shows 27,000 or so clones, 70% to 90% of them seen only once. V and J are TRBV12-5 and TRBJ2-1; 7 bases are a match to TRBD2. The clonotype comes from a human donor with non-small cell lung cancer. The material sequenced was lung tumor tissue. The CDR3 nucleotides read TGTGCTAGTGGTTTGGCCCTCGGGACTAACTCCTACAATGAGCAGTTCTTC. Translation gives CASGLALGTNSYNEQFF.